This T cell receptor (beta chain) comes out of a study of OX40 agonist ivuxolimab in advanced cancers. The CDR3 sequence is 15 residues long. The V end was cut by 3 bases, the J end by 6 bases, with 18 bases between. Germline V gene sequence: CDR1 LNHDA, CDR2 SQIVND (reference sequence). This clone was seen a few times. Clones were read by immunoSEQ multiplex PCR, and TCRdb kept only the in-frame ones, dropping some. The sample comprises roughly 100,000 clones, 85% to 90% of which are singletons, and approximately 0.16% rests with the top ten. This sequence joins TRBV19 and TRBJ2-7, with D possibly matching TRBD2 (6 bases). This specimen consisted of CD4+ or CD8+ T cells sorted from blood, obtained in a trial of the OX40 agonist ivuxolimab. This clonotype was sampled from an adult with an advanced solid tumor such as melanoma, head and neck, liver or kidney cancer. CDR3 protein: CASSIAAAGPSEQYF. The CDR3 DNA sequence: TGTGCCAGTAGTATCGCCGCCGCGGGGCCGTCCGAGCAGTACTTC.